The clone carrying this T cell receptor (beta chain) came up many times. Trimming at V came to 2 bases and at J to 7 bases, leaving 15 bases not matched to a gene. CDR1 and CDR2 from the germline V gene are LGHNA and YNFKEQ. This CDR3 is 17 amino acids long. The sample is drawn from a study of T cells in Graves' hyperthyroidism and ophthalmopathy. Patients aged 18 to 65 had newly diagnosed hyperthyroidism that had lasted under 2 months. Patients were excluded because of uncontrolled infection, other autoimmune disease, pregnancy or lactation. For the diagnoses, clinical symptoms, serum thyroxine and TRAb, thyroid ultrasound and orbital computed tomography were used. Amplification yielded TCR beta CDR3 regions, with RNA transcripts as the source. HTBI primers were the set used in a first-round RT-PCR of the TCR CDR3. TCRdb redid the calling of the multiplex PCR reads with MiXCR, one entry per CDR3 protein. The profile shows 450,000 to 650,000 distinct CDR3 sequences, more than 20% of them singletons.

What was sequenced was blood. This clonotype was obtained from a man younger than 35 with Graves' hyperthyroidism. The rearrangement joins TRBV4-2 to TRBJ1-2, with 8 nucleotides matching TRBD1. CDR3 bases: TGTGCCAGCAGCCAAAGCAGGAACAGGGGGGAGAAGGTTGGCTACACCTTC. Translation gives CASSQSRNRGEKVGYTF.